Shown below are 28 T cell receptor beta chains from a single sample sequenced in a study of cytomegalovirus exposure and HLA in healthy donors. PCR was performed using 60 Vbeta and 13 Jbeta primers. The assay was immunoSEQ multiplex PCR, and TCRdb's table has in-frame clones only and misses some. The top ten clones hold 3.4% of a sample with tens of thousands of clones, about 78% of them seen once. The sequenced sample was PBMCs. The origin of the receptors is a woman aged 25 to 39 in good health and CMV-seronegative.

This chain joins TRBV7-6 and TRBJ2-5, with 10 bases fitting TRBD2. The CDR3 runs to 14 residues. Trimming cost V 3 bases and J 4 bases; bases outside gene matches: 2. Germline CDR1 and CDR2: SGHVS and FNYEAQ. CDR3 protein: CASSLRLAGETQYF. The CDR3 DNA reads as TGTGCCAGCAGCTTGAGACTAGCGGGAGAGACCCAGTACTTC.

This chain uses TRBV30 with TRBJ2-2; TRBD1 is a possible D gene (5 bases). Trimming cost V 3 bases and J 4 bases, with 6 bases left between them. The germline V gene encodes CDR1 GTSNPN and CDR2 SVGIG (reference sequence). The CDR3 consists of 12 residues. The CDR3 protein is CAWRQVTGELFF. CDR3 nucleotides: TGTGCCTGGAGACAGGTCACCGGGGAGCTGTTTTTT.

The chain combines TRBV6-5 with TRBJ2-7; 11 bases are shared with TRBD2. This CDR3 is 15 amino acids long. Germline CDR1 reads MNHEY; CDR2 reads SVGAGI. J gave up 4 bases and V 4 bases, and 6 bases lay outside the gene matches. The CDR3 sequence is CASSFGTSGKYEQYF. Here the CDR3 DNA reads TGTGCCAGCAGTTTCGGGACTAGCGGAAAATACGAGCAGTACTTC.

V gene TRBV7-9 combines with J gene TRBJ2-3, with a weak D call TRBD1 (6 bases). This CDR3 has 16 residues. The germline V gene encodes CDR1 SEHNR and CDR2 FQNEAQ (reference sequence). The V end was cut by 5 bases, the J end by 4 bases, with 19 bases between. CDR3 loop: CASSTPVLGAADTQYF. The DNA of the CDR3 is TGTGCCAGCAGCACCCCCGTCCTGGGGGCGGCAGATACGCAGTATTTT.

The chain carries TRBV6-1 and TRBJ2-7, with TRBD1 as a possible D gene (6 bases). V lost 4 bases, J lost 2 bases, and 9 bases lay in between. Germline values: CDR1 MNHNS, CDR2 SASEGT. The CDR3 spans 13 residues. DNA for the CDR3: TGTGCCAGCAGTGCCCGACAGGCCTACGAGCAGTACTTC. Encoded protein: CASSARQAYEQYF.

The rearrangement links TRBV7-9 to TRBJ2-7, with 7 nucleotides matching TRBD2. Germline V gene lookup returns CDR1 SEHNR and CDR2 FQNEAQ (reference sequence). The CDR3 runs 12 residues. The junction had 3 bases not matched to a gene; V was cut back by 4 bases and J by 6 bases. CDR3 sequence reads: CASSWEGPEQYF. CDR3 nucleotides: TGTGCCAGCAGCTGGGAGGGACCCGAGCAGTACTTC.

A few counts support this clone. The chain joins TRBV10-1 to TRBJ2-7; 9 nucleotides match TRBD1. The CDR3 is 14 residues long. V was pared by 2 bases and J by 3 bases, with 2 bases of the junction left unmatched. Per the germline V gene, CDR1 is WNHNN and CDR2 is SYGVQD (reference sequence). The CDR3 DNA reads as TGCGCCAGCAGTGAGGCGGACAGGGGCTACGAGCAGTACTTC. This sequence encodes CASSEADRGYEQYF.

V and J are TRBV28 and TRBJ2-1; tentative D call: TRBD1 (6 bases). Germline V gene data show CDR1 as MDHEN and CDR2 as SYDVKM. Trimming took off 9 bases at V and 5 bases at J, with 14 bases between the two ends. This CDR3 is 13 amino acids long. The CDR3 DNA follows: TGTGCCAGTCTTCAGGGGTCCCACAATGAGCAGTTCTTC. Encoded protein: CASLQGSHNEQFF.

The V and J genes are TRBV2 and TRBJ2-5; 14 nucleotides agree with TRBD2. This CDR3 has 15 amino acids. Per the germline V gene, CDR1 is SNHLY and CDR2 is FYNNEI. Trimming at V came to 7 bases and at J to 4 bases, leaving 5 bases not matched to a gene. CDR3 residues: CASNRLAGGPETQYF. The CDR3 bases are TGTGCCAGCAACCGACTAGCGGGGGGGCCAGAGACCCAGTACTTC.

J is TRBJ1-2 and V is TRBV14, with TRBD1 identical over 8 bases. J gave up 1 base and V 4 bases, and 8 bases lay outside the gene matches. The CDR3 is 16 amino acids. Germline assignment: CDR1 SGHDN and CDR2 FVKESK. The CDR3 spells CASSLLGTGVNYGYTF. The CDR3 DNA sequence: TGTGCCAGCAGCCTCCTCGGGACAGGAGTTAACTATGGCTACACCTTC.

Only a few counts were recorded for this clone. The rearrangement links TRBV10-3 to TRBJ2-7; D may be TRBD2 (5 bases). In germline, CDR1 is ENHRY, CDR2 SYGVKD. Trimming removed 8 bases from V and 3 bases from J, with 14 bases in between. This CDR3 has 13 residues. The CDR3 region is CAIGPGVDYEQYF. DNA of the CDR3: TGTGCCATCGGTCCCGGGGTCGACTACGAGCAGTACTTC.

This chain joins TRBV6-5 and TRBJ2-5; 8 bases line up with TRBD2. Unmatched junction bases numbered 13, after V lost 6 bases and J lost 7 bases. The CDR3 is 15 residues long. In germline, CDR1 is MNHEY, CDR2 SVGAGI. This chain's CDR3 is CASSRGGGSEGTQYF. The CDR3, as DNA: TGTGCCAGCAGCAGAGGCGGGGGGTCGGAGGGGACCCAGTACTTC.

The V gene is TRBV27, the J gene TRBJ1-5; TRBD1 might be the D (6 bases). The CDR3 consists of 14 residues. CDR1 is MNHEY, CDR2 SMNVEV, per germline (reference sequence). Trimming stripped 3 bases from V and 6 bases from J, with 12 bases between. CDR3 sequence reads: CASSFSTGSQPQHF. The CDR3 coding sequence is TGTGCCAGCAGTTTTAGTACAGGGAGTCAGCCCCAGCATTTT.

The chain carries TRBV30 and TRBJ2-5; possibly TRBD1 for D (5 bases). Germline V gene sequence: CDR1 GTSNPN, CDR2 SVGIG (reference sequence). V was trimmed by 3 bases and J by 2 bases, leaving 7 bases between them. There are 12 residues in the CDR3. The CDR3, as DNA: TGTGCCTGGAGACAGGTACAAGAGACCCAGTACTTC. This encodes CAWRQVQETQYF. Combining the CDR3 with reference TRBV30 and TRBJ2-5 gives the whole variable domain SQTIHQWPATLVQPVGSPLSLECTVEGTSNPNLYWYRQAAGRGLQLLFYSVGIGQISSEVPQNLSASRPQDRQFILSSKKLLLSDSGFYLCAWRQVQETQYFGPGTRLLVL.

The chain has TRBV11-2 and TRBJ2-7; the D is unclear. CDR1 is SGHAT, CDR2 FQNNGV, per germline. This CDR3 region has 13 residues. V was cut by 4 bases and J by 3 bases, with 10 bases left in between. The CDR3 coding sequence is TGTGCCAGCAGCTCAACAGTGGACTACGAGCAGTACTTC. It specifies CASSSTVDYEQYF.

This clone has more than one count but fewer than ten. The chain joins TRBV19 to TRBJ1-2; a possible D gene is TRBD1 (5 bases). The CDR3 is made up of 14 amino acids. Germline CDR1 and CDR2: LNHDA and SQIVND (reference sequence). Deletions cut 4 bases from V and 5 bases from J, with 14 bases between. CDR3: CASSRISGGYGYTF. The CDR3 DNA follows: TGTGCCAGTAGTAGAATCTCCGGGGGGTATGGCTACACCTTC.

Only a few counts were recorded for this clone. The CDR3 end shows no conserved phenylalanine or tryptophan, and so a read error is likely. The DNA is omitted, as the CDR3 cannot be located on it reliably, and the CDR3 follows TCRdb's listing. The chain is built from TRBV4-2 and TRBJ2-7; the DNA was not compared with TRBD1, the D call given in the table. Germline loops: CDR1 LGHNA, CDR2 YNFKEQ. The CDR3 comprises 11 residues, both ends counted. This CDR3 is CASSPGQGLTI.

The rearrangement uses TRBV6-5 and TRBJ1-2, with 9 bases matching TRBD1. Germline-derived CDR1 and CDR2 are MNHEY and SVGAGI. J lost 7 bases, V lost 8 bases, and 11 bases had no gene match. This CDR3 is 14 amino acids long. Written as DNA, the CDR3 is TGTGCCAGCCGACCGGGACAGGGTTCTTTTGGCTACACCTTC. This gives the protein CASRPGQGSFGYTF.

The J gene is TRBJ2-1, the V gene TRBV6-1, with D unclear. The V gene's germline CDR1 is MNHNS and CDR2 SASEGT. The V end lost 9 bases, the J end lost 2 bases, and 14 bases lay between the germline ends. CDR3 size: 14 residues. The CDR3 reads CASQVAVTYNEQFF. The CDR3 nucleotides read TGTGCCAGTCAAGTGGCAGTCACCTACAATGAGCAGTTCTTC.

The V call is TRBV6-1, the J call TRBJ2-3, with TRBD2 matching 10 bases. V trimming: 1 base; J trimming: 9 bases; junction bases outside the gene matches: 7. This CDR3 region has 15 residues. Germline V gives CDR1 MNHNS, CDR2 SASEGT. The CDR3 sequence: CASSEESGRALTQYF. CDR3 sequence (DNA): TGTGCCAGCAGTGAAGAAAGCGGGAGGGCCCTGACGCAGTATTTT.

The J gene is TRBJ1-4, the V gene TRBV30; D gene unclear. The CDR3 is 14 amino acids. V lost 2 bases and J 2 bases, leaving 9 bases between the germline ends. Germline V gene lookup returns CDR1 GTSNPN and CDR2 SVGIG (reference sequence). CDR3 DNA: TGTGCCTGGAGTCGCGGAGATACTAATGAAAAACTGTTTTTT. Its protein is CAWSRGDTNEKLFF.

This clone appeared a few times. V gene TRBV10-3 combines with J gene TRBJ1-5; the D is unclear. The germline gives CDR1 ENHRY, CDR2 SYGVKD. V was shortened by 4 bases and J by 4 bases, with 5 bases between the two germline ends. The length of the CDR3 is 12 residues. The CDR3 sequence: CAISGPNQPQHF. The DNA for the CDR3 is TGTGCCATCAGTGGGCCGAATCAGCCCCAGCATTTT.

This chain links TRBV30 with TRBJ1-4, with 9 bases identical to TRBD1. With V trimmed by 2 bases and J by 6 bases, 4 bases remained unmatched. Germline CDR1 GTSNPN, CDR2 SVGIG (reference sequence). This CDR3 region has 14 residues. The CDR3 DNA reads TGTGCCTGGAGTATGGGACAGGGATATGAAAAACTGTTTTTT. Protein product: CAWSMGQGYEKLFF.

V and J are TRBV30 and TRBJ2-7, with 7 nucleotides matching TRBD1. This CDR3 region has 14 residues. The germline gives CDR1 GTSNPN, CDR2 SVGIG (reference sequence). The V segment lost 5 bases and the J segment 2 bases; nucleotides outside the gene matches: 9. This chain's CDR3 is CAWGPDRDPYEQYF. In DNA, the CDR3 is TGTGCCTGGGGTCCTGACAGGGACCCCTACGAGCAGTACTTC.

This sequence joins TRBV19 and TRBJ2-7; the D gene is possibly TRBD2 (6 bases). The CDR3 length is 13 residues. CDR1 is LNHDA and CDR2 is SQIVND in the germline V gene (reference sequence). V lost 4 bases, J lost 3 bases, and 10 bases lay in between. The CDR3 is CASSTGLLYEQYF. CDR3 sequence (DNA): TGTGCCAGTAGTACGGGACTTCTCTACGAGCAGTACTTC.

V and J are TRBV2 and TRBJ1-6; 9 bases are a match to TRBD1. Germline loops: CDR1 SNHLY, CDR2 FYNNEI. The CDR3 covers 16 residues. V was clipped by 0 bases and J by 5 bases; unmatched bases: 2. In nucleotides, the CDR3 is TGTGCCAGCAGTGAAGCGGACAGGGGAGATAATTCACCCCTCCACTTT. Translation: CASSEADRGDNSPLHF.

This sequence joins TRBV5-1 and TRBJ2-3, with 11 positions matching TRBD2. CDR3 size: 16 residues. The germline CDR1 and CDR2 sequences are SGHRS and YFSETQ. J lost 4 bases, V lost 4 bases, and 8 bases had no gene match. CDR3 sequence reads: CASSTGLADPPDTQYF. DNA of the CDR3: TGCGCCAGCAGCACGGGACTAGCGGACCCTCCAGATACGCAGTATTTT. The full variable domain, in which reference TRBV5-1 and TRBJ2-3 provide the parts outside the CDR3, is KAGVTQTPRYLIKTRGQQVTLSCSPISGHRSVSWYQQTPGQGLQFLFEYFSETQRNKGNFPGRFSGRQFSNSRSEMNVSTLELGDSALYLCASSTGLADPPDTQYFGPGTRLTVL.

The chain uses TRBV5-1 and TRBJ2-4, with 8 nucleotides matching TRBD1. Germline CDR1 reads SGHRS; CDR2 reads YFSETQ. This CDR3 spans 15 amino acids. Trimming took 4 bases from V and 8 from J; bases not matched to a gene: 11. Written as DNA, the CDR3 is TGCGCCAGCAGCCTGGGCGCAGGGGGCGTGGACATTCAGTACTTC. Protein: CASSLGAGGVDIQYF.